This section outlines one TCR beta chain sequence together with its context. The sample belongs to a study of blood T cell repertoires in COVID-19. Across the whole study: Samples taken during acute and convalescent COVID-19 were collected in the United States, Italy and Spain. Sample material is recorded as cDNA or gDNA derived from T cells, B-cell-depleted T cells, or PBMCs.

Per the study methods: Estimates of nucleated cell counts were drawn from the amplification of reference gene primers. Using immunoSEQ multiplex PCR, the repertoire was profiled, and TCRdb retains in-frame clones only, with some absent. The V and J calls and the clone size are those of that table, but D and trimming were determined from the DNA. The table includes about 200,000 clones, roughly 90% detected once. This CDR3 contains 16 residues. CDR1 is LNHDA, CDR2 SQIVND, per germline (reference sequence). The V and J ends lost 6 bases and 6 bases, in that order; junction bases with no gene match: 13.

J is TRBJ2-3 and V is TRBV19; 9 nucleotides line up with TRBD2. The specimen sequenced was peripheral blood. The receptor comes from a man aged 18 to 30 with active or convalescent COVID-19. Here the CDR3 reads CASRIRVERGDDTQYF. The CDR3 DNA is TGTGCCAGTAGGATTCGGGTAGAGCGGGGGGATGATACGCAGTATTTT.